This TCR beta chain stems from a study of blood T cell repertoires in COVID-19 (dated by TCRdb to 2020 to 2022). In terms of the full investigation: Collaborator samples came from the United States, Italy and Spain and covered acute and convalescent phases of COVID-19. The material from the prospective study consisted of cDNA or gDNA derived from T cells, B-cell-depleted T cells, or PBMCs. Sample metadata almost always included a de-identified subject ID, COVID-19 status, age in years and sex. The repertoires were released in a freely available public database intended as a resource for research on the immune response to SARS-CoV-2. The dataset comprised deeply sampled blood TCRbeta repertoires from subjects exposed to, actively infected with, or recovered from COVID-19. Where available, HLA class I and class II types were obtained from metadata supplied by the sample provider rather than from assay-based typing. Samples were obtained from the ongoing ImmuneRACE study (first 160 participants) and from some 1,200 subjects provided by 6 global collaborators. What the work shows at the level of the full study, not this receptor alone: The amount of clinical and demographic metadata varied by source and participant and was provided uncurated.

CDR1 MGHRA and CDR2 YSYEKL are derived from the germline V gene. The CDR3 has 18 amino acids, counting the end cysteine and phenylalanine. Only CDR3 DNA is held: 54 bases, read in frame from base 1. Relative to germline, V is missing 5 bases and J is missing 1 base, with 16 bases of the junction outside any gene match. The immunoSEQ Assay, a bias-controlled multiplex PCR, was used to amplify TCRbeta CDR3 regions from genomic DNA. Turning to the authors' computational methods: Within the assay, amplification of reference gene primers was used to estimate how many nucleated cells each sample contained. To quantify the absolute abundance of each unique TCRbeta CDR3 rearrangement, sequence reads were collapsed and filtered. Productive Simpson clonality was computed per sample as the square root of Simpson's diversity index over productive rearrangements. Drawn from immuneACCESS, this table holds only the in-frame rearrangements with V and J called that TCRdb kept. Clones are partly lost; checked studies trace under half to an unresolved V gene and leave the rest unexplained. The DNA was the basis for D and trimming; V, J and clone size are from that table. Across this sample there are under 350,000 clones, with around 90% seen only once. 1.7% of the sample is held by the ten biggest clonotypes.

Participants in the prospective study were enrolled through a virtual design, were aged roughly 18 to 90 years, and lived in roughly 24 United States geographic areas. To assign participants to cohorts, the prospective study relied on clinical history that participants themselves reported in a screening survey and a study questionnaire. ImmuneRACE Cohort 3 recovered participants were defined by two consecutive negative NP/OP PCR tests, healthcare professional clearance, or symptom resolution. Mobile phlebotomists in the prospective study collected whole blood, serum and a nasopharyngeal or oropharyngeal swab from every participant. Prospective study participants could optionally give additional blood draws and questionnaires over an approximately two-month period. Before DNA extraction, blood samples from the prospective study were shipped at room temperature or frozen. Note on this clone: This clone's antigen is unknown. No per-base quality is available; no much larger clone lies one base away.

The chain is encoded by TRBV4-1 joined to TRBJ1-1, with 7 bases in between that match TRBD1. The material sequenced was PBMCs or T cells enriched from blood (not recorded which). This receptor was obtained from a woman aged 40 to 49 who had recovered from COVID-19. Here the CDR3 is given as CASSGRQGARRSNTEAFF. The base sequence is TGCGCCAGCAGCGGGCGACAGGGAGCGAGGAGGTCGAACACTGAAGCTTTCTTT.